These 24 T cell receptor beta chains share one sample of origin, sequenced in a study of blood T cells in healthy people across ages. Using a J-beta primer mix together with a sample-barcoded 5' primer, a second PCR was run for roughly 6 to 12 cycles. TCRdb redid the calling of the 5' RACE reads with MiXCR, one entry per CDR3 protein. The data show about 680,000 distinct CDR3 sequences, with about half seen just once and around a third held by the top ten. Sequenced material: blood. Every receptor here comes from an older woman in good health.

This rearrangement joins TRBV20-1 to TRBJ2-3; TRBD2 aligns across 8 bases. The CDR3 length is 14 residues. Germline-derived CDR1 and CDR2 are DFQATT and SNEGSKA (reference sequence). Unmatched junction bases numbered 5, after V lost 6 bases and J lost 0 bases. CDR3 amino acids: CSAETGGSTDTQYF. The CDR3 DNA reads as TGCAGTGCCGAGACGGGGGGGAGCACAGATACGCAGTATTTT.

This chain connects TRBV12-3 or TRBV12-4 to TRBJ1-1, with D perhaps TRBD1 (6 bases). CDR3 length: 16 amino acids. Trimming left V 7 bases short and J 3 bases short, with 21 bases between. This chain's CDR3 is CASTLVGGLGDTEAFF. Here the CDR3 DNA reads TGTGCCAGCACCTTAGTCGGGGGGCTCGGTGACACTGAAGCTTTCTTT.

The chain links TRBV20-1 to TRBJ2-1; D possibly corresponds to TRBD1 (6 bases). The CDR3 has 14 residues. Per germline, CDR1 DFQATT and CDR2 SNEGSKA (reference sequence). Trimming stripped 5 bases from V and 5 bases from J, with 16 bases between. CDR3 amino acids: CSADGQTYNNEQFF. CDR3 bases: TGCAGTGCTGATGGACAGACATATAACAATGAGCAGTTCTTC.

As concerns this clonotype: The junction departs from the called germline gene at one end, perhaps through a read error. The chain carries TRBV7-2 and TRBJ2-5; D might be TRBD1 (9 bases). Germline V CDR1 and CDR2: SGHTA, FQGNSA. The CDR3 covers 17 residues. The CDR3 protein is CASSLGIAGQGQETRYF. In DNA, the CDR3 is TGTGCCAGCAGCTTAGGGATAGCGGGACAGGGTCAAGAGACCCGGTACTTC.

The rearrangement uses TRBV2 and TRBJ1-2; 9 bases agree with TRBD1. From germline, CDR1 is SNHLY and CDR2 FYNNEI. V was pared by 6 bases and J by 5 bases, with 7 bases of the junction left unmatched. CDR3 size: 14 residues. The CDR3 nucleotides are TGTGCCAGCAGGCCCGGGGACAGGGCATATGGCTACACCTTC. It codes for CASRPGDRAYGYTF.

This clonotype was seen a handful of times. The chain has TRBV2 and TRBJ1-5; D remains unclear. Germline CDR1 is SNHLY and CDR2 is FYNNEI. This CDR3 region has 14 residues. Trimming cost V 3 bases and J 0 bases, with 6 bases left between them. The DNA for the CDR3 is TGTGCCAGCAGTGACAGAAATAGCAATCAGCCCCAGCATTTT. Protein sequence: CASSDRNSNQPQHF.

The gene calls are TRBV4-2 and TRBJ2-5; D gene uncertain. This CDR3 comprises 16 residues. With 2 bases removed from V and 4 bases from J, the gap between germline ends came to 17 bases. Germline V gene lookup returns CDR1 LGHNA and CDR2 YNFKEQ. The CDR3 is CASSQHVGKGGETQYF. Here the CDR3 DNA reads TGTGCCAGCAGCCAACACGTGGGTAAGGGTGGAGAGACCCAGTACTTC.

The chain couples TRBV28 to TRBJ2-1, with D perhaps TRBD2 (6 bases). Germline values: CDR1 MDHEN, CDR2 SYDVKM. The CDR3 sequence is 16 residues long. V lost 7 bases, J lost 0 bases, and 16 bases lay in between. The CDR3 coding sequence is TGTGCCAGCACCCTGTCGGGGGTGAGCTCCTACAATGAGCAGTTCTTC. Protein sequence: CASTLSGVSSYNEQFF.

V is TRBV21-1 and J is TRBJ2-5; TRBD1 reflects the table's D call only, with no check against the DNA. TRBV21-1 is noted as a pseudogene. This CDR3 comprises 12 residues. The CDR3, as DNA: TGTGCTAATACAGGGTTTAGGGAGACCCAGTACTTC. Amino acids: CANTGFRETQYF.

J is TRBJ2-5 and V is TRBV5-5, with D hard to call. Trimming shortened V by 1 base and J by 5 bases, and 12 bases separated the two germline ends. From germline, CDR1 is SGHKS and CDR2 YYEKEE (reference sequence). The CDR3 totals 14 residues. The CDR3 region is CASSLFGYTETQYF. The CDR3 coding sequence is TGTGCCAGCAGCTTGTTCGGGTATACCGAGACCCAGTACTTC. Full variable domain (missing parts from reference TRBV5-5 and TRBJ2-5): DAGVTQSPTHLIKTRGQQVTLRCSPISGHKSVSWYQQVLGQGPQFIFQYYEKEERGRGNFPDRFSARQFPNYSSELNVNALLLGDSALYLCASSLFGYTETQYFGPGTRLLVL.

The table lists this clonotype with a count of one. V is TRBV11-1 and J is TRBJ2-1; D is ambiguous. The J call could be wrong; TRBJ2-7 is a better fit for the DNA end. The germline gives CDR1 SGHAT, CDR2 FQDESV (reference sequence). CDR3 length: 15 amino acids. This CDR3 is CASSISFSTYNEQYF. CDR3 DNA: TGTGCCAGCAGCATATCATTTAGTACCTACAATGAGCAGTACTTC.

This clonotype was seen a few times. The chain carries TRBV5-1 and TRBJ2-3; D unclear. CDR3 length equals 13 residues. Per the germline V gene, CDR1 is SGHRS and CDR2 is YFSETQ. Trimming shortened V by 4 bases and J by 1 base, and 7 bases separated the two germline ends. The CDR3 sequence is CASSDARTDTQYF. CDR3 DNA sequence: TGCGCCAGCAGCGATGCCCGCACAGATACGCAGTATTTT.

The CDR3 DNA follows: TGTGCCAGCAGCTGGGTTTTGGGTGGCTACACCTTC. As protein: CASSWVLGGYTF. The chain has TRBV28 and TRBJ1-2; D gene uncertain. CDR1 MDHEN and CDR2 SYDVKM come from the germline V gene. Deletions cut 6 bases from V and 7 bases from J, with 12 bases between. The CDR3 consists of 12 residues.

The chain uses TRBV4-3 and TRBJ1-1; D may be TRBD1 (6 bases). Germline assignment: CDR1 LGHNA and CDR2 YSLEER. CDR3 length: 15 residues. Deletions cut 0 bases from V and 2 bases from J, with 10 bases between. The CDR3 nucleotides read TGCGCCAGCAGCCAAGAGAGGACAGATAACACTGAAGCTTTCTTT. This sequence encodes CASSQERTDNTEAFF.

V is TRBV27 and J is TRBJ1-6, with D unresolved. Trimming left V 6 bases short and J 8 bases short, with 11 bases between. This CDR3 comprises 13 residues. Per the germline V gene, CDR1 is MNHEY and CDR2 is SMNVEV (reference sequence). This chain's CDR3 is CASRRTVDSPLHF. DNA of the CDR3: TGTGCCAGCAGAAGGACGGTAGATTCACCCCTCCACTTT.

The rearrangement links TRBV2 to TRBJ2-1; 10 nucleotides align to TRBD2. The CDR3 spans 15 residues. The V gene end was trimmed by 4 bases and the J gene end by 4 bases; junction bases not matched to a gene: 4. Looked up from germline, CDR1 is SNHLY and CDR2 is FYNNEI. CDR3 coding DNA: TGTGCCAGCAGTGCGGATAGCGGGGGGTACAATGAGCAGTTCTTC. Translation gives CASSADSGGYNEQFF.

A note on this clonotype: Since a much larger clone is just one base distant, this may be a read error. This chain joins TRBV20-1 and TRBJ2-5; D tentatively reads TRBD1 or TRBD2 (6 bases each). CDR1 DFQATT and CDR2 SNEGSKA come from the germline V gene (reference sequence). The CDR3 totals 13 residues. CDR3 nucleotide sequence: TGCAATGCCCCTGAGATGGGGGGCGGGACCCAGTACTTC. The encoded protein is CNAPEMGGGTQYF.

This clonotype was seen a handful of times. This sequence joins TRBV15 and TRBJ2-5, with 7 bases matching TRBD1. Matching the DNA end better, TRBJ2-7 makes the J call doubtful. The CDR3 contains 14 residues. Germline CDR1 LNHNV, CDR2 YYDKDF (reference sequence). The CDR3 sequence: CATSSRTGLGEQYF. The CDR3 region has the DNA TGTGCCACCAGCAGCAGGACAGGTCTCGGCGAGCAGTACTTC.

The gene calls are TRBV27 and TRBJ2-3; weak D call: TRBD2 (6 bases). Germline assignment: CDR1 MNHEY and CDR2 SMNVEV (reference sequence). There are 15 residues in the CDR3. Between the trimmed V and J ends, which lost 5 bases and 3 bases, there was a span of 15 bases. CDR3 DNA: TGTGCCAGCAGTCCCCTGGGGGGTGATACAGATACGCAGTATTTT. This encodes CASSPLGGDTDTQYF.

This clonotype appeared a few times. The chain couples TRBV5-1 to TRBJ2-7, with 10 bases fitting TRBD2. This CDR3 has 17 residues. Germline V gene sequence: CDR1 SGHRS, CDR2 YFSETQ. With 0 bases clipped from V and 1 base from J, the junction kept 7 bases outside the gene matches. The CDR3 nucleotides are TGCGCCAGCAGCTTGGGGCTAGCGGGAGCGGGATCCTACGAGCAGTACTTC. It is translated as CASSLGLAGAGSYEQYF.

Concerning this clonotype itself: Being one base from a much bigger clone, this may be a read error. This rearrangement joins TRBV7-2 to TRBJ2-5, with TRBD2 matching over 12 bases. Germline V gene lookup returns CDR1 SGHTA and CDR2 FQGNSA. V lost 5 bases to trimming and J lost 4 bases; unmatched junction nucleotides: 2. CDR3 length: 14 amino acids. CDR3 nucleotides: TGTACCAGCAGCAAGGGACTAGCGGGAGAGACCCAGTACTTC. It specifies CTSSKGLAGETQYF.

The J gene is TRBJ2-5, the V gene TRBV27; D is unclear. The end of the DNA aligns better with TRBJ2-7, so the J call may be wrong. The germline V gene encodes CDR1 MNHEY and CDR2 SMNVEV (reference sequence). The CDR3 has 13 residues. CDR3 DNA sequence: TGTGCCAGCAGTGTTCGGCAGAACAACGAGCAGTACTTC. It yields the protein CASSVRQNNEQYF.

This clonotype showed up just a few times. The chain recombines TRBV6-5 with TRBJ2-3; TRBD1 matches at 7 bases. This CDR3 has 15 amino acids. The V gene's germline CDR1 is MNHEY and CDR2 SVGAGI. V shed 9 bases and J 0 bases; nucleotides not matched to a gene: 9. The CDR3 DNA sequence: TGTGCCAGTAGATACAGGGGTCCGAGCACAGATACGCAGTATTTT. Translated: CASRYRGPSTDTQYF.

The J gene is TRBJ2-3, the V gene TRBV15; 9 bases are a match to TRBD2. The junction had 11 bases not matched to a gene; V was cut back by 0 bases and J by 4 bases. The CDR3 is 18 amino acids. Germline assignment: CDR1 LNHNV and CDR2 YYDKDF (reference sequence). In nucleotides, the CDR3 is TGTGCCACCAGCAGAGATCTCCTCGCGGGAGGGATCGCAGATACGCAGTATTTT. It translates to CATSRDLLAGGIADTQYF.